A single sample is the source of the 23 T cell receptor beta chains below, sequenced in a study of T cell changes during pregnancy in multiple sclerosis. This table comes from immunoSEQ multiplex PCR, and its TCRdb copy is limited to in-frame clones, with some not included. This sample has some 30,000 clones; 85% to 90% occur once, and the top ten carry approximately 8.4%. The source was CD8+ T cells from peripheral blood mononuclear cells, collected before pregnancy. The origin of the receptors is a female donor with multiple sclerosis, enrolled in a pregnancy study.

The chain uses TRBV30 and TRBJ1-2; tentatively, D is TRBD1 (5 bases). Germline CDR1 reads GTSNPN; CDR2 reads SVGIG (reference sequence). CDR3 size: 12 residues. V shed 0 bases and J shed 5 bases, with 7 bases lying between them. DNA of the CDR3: TGTGCCTGGAGTGTACGGGGGTATGGCTACACCTTC. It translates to CAWSVRGYGYTF.

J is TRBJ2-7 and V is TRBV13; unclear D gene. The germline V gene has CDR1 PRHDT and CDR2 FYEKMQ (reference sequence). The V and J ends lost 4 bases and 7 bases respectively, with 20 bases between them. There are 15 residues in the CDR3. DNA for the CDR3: TGTGCCAGCAGCTCGTTAACCGGTGCCCTCGGGGAGCAGTACTTC. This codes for CASSSLTGALGEQYF.

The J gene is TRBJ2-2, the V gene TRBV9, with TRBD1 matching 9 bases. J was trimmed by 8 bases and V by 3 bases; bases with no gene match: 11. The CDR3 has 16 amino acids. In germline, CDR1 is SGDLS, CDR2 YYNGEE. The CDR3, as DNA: TGTGCCAGCAGCGGTCCGGGACAGGGTGCTATTGGGGAGCTGTTTTTT. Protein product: CASSGPGQGAIGELFF.

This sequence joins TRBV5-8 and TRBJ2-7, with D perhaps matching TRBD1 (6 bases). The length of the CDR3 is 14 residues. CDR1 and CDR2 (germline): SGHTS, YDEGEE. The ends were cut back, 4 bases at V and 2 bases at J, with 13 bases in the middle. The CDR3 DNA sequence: TGTGCCAGCAGCGGATACAGGGACCCCTACGAGCAGTACTTC. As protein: CASSGYRDPYEQYF.

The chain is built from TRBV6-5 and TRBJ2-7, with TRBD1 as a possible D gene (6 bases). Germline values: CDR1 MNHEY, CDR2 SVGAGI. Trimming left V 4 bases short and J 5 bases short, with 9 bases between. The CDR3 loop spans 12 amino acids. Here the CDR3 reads CASSSGAHEQYF. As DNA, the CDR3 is TGTGCCAGCAGTTCAGGGGCCCACGAGCAGTACTTC.

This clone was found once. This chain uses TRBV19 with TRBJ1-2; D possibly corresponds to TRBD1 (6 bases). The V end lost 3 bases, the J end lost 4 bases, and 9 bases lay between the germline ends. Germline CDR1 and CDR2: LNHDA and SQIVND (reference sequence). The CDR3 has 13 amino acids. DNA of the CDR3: TGTGCCAGTAGTATGGCAGGGGTCTATGGCTACACCTTC. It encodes CASSMAGVYGYTF.

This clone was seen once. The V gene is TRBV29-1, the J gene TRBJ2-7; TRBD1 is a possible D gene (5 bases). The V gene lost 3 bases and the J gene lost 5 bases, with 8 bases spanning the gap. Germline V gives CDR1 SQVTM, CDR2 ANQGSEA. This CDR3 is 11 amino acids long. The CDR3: CSVDQGNEQYF. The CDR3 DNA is TGCAGCGTTGATCAGGGCAACGAGCAGTACTTC.

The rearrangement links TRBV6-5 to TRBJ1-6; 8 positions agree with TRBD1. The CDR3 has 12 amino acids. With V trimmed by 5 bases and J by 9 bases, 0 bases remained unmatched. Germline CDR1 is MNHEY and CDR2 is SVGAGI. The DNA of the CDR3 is TGTGCCAGCAGTGACAGGGGTTCACCCCTCCACTTT. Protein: CASSDRGSPLHF.

CDR3 region: CASSYGAGGTYEQYF. The CDR3, as DNA: TGTGCCAGCAGTTACGGAGCGGGGGGCACCTACGAGCAGTACTTC. This sequence joins TRBV6-5 and TRBJ2-7; TRBD2 matches 9 bases. Germline V gene data show CDR1 as MNHEY and CDR2 as SVGAGI. CDR3 size: 15 residues. V shed 2 bases and J 2 bases; nucleotides not matched to a gene: 4.

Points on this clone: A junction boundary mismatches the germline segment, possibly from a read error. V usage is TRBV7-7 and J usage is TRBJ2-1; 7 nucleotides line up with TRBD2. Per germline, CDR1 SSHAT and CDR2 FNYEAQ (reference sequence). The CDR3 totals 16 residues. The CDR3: CASSPGAGVPYNEQFF. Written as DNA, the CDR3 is TGTGCTAGCAGCCCCGGTGCGGGGGTCCCCTACAATGAGCAGTTCTTC.

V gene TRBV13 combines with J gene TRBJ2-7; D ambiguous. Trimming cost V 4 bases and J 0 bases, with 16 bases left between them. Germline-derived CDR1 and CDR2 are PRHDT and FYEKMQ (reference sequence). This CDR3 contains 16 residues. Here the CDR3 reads CASSSLDNTNSYEQYF. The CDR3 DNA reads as TGTGCCAGCAGCTCGTTAGACAACACGAACTCCTACGAGCAGTACTTC.

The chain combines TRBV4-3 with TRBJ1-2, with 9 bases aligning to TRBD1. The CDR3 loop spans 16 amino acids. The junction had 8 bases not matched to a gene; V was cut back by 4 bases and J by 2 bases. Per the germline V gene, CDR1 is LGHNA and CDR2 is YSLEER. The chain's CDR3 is CASSPSGTGSNYGYTF. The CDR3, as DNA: TGCGCCAGCAGCCCATCCGGGACAGGGAGCAACTATGGCTACACCTTC.

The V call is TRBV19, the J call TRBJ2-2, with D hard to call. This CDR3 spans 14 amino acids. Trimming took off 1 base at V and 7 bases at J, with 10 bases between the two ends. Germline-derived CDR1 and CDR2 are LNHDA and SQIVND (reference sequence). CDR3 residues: CASSIGFEDGELFF. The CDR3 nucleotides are TGTGCCAGTAGTATAGGATTCGAGGACGGGGAGCTGTTTTTT.

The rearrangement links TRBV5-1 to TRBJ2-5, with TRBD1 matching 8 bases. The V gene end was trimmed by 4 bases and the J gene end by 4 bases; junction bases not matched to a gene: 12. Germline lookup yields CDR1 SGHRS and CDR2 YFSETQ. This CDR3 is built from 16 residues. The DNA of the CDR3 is TGCGCCAGCAGCCCCACTGTCTCCGGGACAGGAGAGACCCAGTACTTC. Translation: CASSPTVSGTGETQYF.

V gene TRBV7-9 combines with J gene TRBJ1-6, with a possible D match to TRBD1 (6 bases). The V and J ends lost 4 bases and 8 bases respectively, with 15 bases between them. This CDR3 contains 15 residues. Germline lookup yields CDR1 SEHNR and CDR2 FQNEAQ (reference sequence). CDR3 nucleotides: TGTGCCAGCAGCTCCCCCAGGGGTGGGGATTCACCCCTCCACTTT. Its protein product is CASSSPRGGDSPLHF. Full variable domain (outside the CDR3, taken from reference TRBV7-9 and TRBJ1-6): DTGVSQNPRHKITKRGQNVTFRCDPISEHNRLYWYRQTLGQGPEFLTYFQNEAQLEKSRLLSDRFSAERPKGSFSTLEIQRTEQGDSAMYLCASSSPRGGDSPLHFGNGTRLTVT.

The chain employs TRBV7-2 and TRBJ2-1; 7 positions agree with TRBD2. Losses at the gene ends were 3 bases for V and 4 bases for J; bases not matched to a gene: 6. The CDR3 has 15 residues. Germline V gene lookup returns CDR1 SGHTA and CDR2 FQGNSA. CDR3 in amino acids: CASSFLGGRYNEQFF. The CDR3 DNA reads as TGTGCCAGCAGCTTTCTCGGGGGGAGGTACAATGAGCAGTTCTTC. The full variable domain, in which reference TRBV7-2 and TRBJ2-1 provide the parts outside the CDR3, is GAGVSQSPSNKVTEKGKDVELRCDPISGHTALYWYRQSLGQGLEFLIYFQGNSAPDKSGLPSDRFSAERTGGSVSTLTIQRTQQEDSAVYLCASSFLGGRYNEQFFGPGTRLTVL.

This chain's CDR3 is CASSFSPTYSYNEQFF. CDR3 in DNA: TGTGCCAGCAGCTTCTCGCCGACTTACTCCTACAATGAGCAGTTCTTC. This chain connects TRBV11-2 to TRBJ2-1; D unresolved. Germline CDR1 SGHAT, CDR2 FQNNGV. The CDR3 has 16 residues. V was pared by 3 bases and J by 0 bases, with 12 bases between.

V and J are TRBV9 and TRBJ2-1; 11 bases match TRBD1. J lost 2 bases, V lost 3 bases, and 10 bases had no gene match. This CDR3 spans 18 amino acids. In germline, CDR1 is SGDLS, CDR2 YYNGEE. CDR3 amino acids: CASSGHPGTGGTYNEQFF. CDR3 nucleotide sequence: TGTGCCAGCAGCGGCCACCCCGGGACAGGGGGGACCTACAATGAGCAGTTCTTC.

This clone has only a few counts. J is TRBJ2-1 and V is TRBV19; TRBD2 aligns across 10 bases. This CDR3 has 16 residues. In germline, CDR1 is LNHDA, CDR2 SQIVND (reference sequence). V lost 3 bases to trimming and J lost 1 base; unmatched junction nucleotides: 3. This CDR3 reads CASSISSGGSYNEQFF. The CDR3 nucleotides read TGTGCCAGTAGTATTAGTAGCGGGGGGTCCTACAATGAGCAGTTCTTC.

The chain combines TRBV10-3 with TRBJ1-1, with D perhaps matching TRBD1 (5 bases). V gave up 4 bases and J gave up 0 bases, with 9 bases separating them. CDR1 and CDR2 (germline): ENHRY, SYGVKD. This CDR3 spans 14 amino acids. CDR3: CAISVSDMNTEAFF. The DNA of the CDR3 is TGTGCCATCAGTGTGTCGGACATGAACACTGAAGCTTTCTTT.

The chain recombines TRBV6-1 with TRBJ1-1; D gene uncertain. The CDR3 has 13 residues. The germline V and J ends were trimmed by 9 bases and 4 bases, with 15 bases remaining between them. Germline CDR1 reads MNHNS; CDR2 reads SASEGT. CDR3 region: CASRYSGSTEAFF. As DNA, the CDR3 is TGTGCCAGTCGATACAGTGGAAGCACTGAAGCTTTCTTT.

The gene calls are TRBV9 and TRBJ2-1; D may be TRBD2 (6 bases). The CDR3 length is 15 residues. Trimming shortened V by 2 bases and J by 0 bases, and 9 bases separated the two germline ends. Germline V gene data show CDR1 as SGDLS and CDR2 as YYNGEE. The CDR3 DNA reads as TGTGCCAGCAGCGTTAGCGGTAGCTCCTACAATGAGCAGTTCTTC. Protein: CASSVSGSSYNEQFF.

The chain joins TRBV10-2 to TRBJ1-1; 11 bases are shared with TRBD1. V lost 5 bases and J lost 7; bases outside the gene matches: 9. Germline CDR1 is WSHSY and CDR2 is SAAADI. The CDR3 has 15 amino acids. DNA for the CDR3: TGCGCCAGCAGTCTGACCGGGACAGGGGGTGGTGAAGCTTTCTTT. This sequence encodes CASSLTGTGGGEAFF.